This TCR beta chain was identified during a study of T-cell reconstitution after alpha-beta-depleted transplantation in children. Overall study results and limits: Expanded graft clones numbering several hundred reportedly gave rise to alpha-beta T cells about two months after transplant. The authors attributed T-cell counts and diversity one year after transplant mostly to newly produced T cells.

TCRbeta library preparation incorporated unique molecular identifiers. One entry per CDR3 protein results from TCRdb running MiXCR on the PCR reads. The sample has more than 500,000 distinct CDR3 sequences, about an eighth seen once. The CDR3 is 18 residues long. Trimming cost V 4 bases and J 4 bases, with 24 bases left between them. Germline lookup yields CDR1 ENHRY and CDR2 SYGVKD. Comments on this clonotype: As yet, its antigen is unknown.

The chain combines TRBV10-3 with TRBJ2-3, with D perhaps TRBD2 (5 bases). The source is a female patient aged 2 to 10 who had a stem cell transplant for aplastic anemia, so the T cells may come from the graft donor. This sample comprised PBMCs, mostly from graft donor cells, obtained 180 days after TCRalphabeta/CD19-depleted stem cell transplant. In DNA, the CDR3 is TGTGCCATCAGTGTTCGAGCCGGAAGTCGCGGGCAGGCAGATACGCAGTATTTT. Translation: CAISVRAGSRGQADTQYF.